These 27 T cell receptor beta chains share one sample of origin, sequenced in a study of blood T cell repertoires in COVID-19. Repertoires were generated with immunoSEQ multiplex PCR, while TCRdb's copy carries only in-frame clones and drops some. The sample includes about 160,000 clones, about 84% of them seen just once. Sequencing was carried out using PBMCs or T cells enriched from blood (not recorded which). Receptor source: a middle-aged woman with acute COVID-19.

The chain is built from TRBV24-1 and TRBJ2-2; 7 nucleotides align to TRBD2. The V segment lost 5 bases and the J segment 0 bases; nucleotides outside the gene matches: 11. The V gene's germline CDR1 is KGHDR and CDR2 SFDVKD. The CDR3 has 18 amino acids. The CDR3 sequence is CATSALPRTSTNTGELFF. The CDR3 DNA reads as TGTGCCACCAGTGCCCTTCCCCGGACTAGTACGAACACCGGGGAGCTGTTTTTT.

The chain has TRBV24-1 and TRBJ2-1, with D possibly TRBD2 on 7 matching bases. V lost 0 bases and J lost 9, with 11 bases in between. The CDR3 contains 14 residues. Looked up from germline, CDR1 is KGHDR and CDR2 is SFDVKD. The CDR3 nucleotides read TGTGCCACCAGTGATTTGAAAGGGGGGGGTGAGCAGTTCTTC. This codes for CATSDLKGGGEQFF.

The CDR3 DNA is TGCGCCAGCAGCCTGACTAGCGGGAGGGCCACCGGGGAGCTGTTTTTT. Protein: CASSLTSGRATGELFF. The rearrangement uses TRBV5-1 and TRBJ2-2, with 14 bases that match TRBD2. Germline CDR1 is SGHRS and CDR2 is YFSETQ. The V gene end was trimmed by 4 bases and the J gene end by 4 bases; junction bases not matched to a gene: 3. CDR3 size: 16 residues.

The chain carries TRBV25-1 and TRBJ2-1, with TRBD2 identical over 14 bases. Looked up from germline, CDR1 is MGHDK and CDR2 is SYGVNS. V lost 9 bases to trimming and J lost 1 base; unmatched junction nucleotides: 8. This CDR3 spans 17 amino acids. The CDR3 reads CARGLAGVIGSYNEQFF. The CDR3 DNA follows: TGTGCCAGGGGACTAGCGGGAGTTATCGGGTCCTACAATGAGCAGTTCTTC. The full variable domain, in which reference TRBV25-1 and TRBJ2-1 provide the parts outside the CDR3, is EADIYQTPRYLVIGTGKKITLECSQTMGHDKMYWYQQDPGMELHLIHYSYGVNSTEKGDLSSESTVSRIRTEHFPLTLESARPSHTSQYLCARGLAGVIGSYNEQFFGPGTRLTVL.

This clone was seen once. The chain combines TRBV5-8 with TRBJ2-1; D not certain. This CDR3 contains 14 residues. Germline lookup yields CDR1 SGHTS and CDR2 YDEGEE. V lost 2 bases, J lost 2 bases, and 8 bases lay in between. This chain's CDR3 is CASSFGAPYNEQFF. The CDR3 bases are TGTGCCAGCAGCTTCGGAGCGCCCTACAATGAGCAGTTCTTC.

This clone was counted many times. DNA of the CDR3: TGTGCCAGCAGCGTAGCGGTCGGGACAGGGTTTCTCTACAATGAGCAGTTCTTC. Translation gives CASSVAVGTGFLYNEQFF. The chain links TRBV9 to TRBJ2-1, with 9 bases fitting TRBD1. CDR1 is SGDLS, CDR2 YYNGEE, per germline. CDR3 length equals 18 residues. V lost 0 bases to trimming and J lost 3 bases; unmatched junction nucleotides: 10.

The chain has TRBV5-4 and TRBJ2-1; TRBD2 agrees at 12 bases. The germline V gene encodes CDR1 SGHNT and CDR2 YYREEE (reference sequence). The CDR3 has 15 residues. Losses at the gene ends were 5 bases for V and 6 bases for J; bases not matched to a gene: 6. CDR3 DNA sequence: TGTGCCAGCAGGTCGCTAGCGGGAGGGGCCAATGAGCAGTTCTTC. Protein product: CASRSLAGGANEQFF. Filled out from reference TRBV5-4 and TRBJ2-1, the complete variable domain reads ETGVTQSPTHLIKTRGQQVTLRCSSQSGHNTVSWYQQALGQGPQFIFQYYREEENGRGNFPPRFSGLQFPNYSSELNVNALELDDSALYLCASRSLAGGANEQFFGPGTRLTVL.

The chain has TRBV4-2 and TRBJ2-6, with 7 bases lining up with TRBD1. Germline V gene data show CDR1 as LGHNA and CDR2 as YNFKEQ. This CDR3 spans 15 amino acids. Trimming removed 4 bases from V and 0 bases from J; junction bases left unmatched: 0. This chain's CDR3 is CASSPGGSGANVLTF. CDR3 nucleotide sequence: TGTGCCAGCAGCCCAGGGGGCTCTGGGGCCAACGTCCTGACTTTC.

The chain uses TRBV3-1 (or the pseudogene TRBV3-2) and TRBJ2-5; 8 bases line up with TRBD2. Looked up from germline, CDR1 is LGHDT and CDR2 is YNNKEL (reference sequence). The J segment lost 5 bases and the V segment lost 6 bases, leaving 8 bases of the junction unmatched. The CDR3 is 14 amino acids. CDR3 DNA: TGTGCCAGCAGGAGCAGCGGGAGCGTGGAGACCCAGTACTTC. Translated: CASRSSGSVETQYF.

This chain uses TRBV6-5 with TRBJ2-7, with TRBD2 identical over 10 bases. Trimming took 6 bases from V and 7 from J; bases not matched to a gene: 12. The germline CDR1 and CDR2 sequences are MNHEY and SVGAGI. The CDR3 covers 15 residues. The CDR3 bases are TGTGCCAGCAGCCGGGAGGCTAGCGGGAGCATGGAGCAGTACGTC. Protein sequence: CASSREASGSMEQYV.

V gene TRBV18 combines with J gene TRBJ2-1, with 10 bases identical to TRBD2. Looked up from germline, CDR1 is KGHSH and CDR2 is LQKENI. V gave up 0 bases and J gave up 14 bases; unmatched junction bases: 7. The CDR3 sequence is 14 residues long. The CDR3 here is CASSPPLAGGSKFF. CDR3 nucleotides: TGTGCCAGCTCACCACCTTTAGCGGGAGGAAGCAAGTTCTTC. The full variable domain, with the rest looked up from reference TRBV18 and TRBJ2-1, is NAGVMQNPRHLVRRRGQEARLRCSPMKGHSHVYWYRQLPEEGLKFMVYLQKENIIDESGMPKERFSAEFPKEGPSILRIQQVVRGDSAAYFCASSPPLAGGSKFFGPGTRLTVL.

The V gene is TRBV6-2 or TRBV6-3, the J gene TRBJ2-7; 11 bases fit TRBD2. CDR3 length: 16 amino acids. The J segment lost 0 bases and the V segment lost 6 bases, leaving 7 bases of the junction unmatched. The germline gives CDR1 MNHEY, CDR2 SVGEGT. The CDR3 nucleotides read TGTGCCAGCAGGCCTGCTAGCGGGAGGAACTCCTACGAGCAGTACTTC. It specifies CASRPASGRNSYEQYF.

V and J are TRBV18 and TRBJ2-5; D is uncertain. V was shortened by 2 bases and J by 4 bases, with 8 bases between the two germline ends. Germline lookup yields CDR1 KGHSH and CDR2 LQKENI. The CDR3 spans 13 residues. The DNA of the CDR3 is TGTGCCAGCTCACCAGGGCCCCGAGAGACCCAGTACTTC. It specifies CASSPGPRETQYF.

The CDR3 loop reads CASSLYQQETQYF. The CDR3 DNA is TGTGCCAGCAGCCTCTACCAACAAGAGACCCAGTACTTC. V and J are TRBV7-2 and TRBJ2-5; D remains unclear. Germline CDR1 and CDR2: SGHTA and FQGNSA. V was clipped by 5 bases and J by 2 bases, with 9 bases between them. The CDR3 contains 13 residues.

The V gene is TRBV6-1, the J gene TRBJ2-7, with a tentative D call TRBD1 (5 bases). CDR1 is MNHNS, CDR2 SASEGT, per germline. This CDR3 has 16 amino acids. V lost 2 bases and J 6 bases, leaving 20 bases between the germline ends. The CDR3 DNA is TGTGCCAGCAGTGAAACCCCAGGGCTCTCCCCTAGCGAGCAGTACTTC. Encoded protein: CASSETPGLSPSEQYF.

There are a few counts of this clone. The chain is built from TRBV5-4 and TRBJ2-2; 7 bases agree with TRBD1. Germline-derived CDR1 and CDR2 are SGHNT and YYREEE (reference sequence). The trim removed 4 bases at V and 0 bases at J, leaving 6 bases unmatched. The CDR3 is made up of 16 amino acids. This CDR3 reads CASSPPGQSNTGELFF. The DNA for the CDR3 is TGTGCCAGCAGCCCTCCGGGACAGTCGAACACCGGGGAGCTGTTTTTT.

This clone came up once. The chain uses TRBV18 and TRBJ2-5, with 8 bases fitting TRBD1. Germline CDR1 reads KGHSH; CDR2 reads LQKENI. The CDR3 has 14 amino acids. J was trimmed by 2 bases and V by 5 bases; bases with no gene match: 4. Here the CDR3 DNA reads TGTGCCAGCTCAATACAGGGGGAACAAGAGACCCAGTACTTC. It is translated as CASSIQGEQETQYF.

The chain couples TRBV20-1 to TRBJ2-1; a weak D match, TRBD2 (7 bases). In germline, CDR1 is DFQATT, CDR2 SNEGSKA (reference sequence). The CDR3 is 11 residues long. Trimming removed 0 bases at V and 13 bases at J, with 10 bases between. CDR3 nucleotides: TGCAGTGCTAGAGAGGGGGGGCTTCAGTTCTTC. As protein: CSAREGGLQFF.

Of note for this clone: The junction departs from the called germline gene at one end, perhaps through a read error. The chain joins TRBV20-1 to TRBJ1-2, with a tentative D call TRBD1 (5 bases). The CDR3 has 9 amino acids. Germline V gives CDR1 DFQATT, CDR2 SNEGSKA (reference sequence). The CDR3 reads CSVPGLPAF. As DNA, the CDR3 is TGCAGTGTCCCGGGACTGCCCGCCTTC.

The DNA of the CDR3 is TGTGCCAGCGGACTAGCGGGGCCGGCAGATACGCAGTATTTT. Protein sequence: CASGLAGPADTQYF. The rearrangement uses TRBV7-6 and TRBJ2-3; TRBD2 matches at 12 bases. The CDR3 is made up of 14 amino acids. With V trimmed by 8 bases and J by 4 bases, 4 bases remained unmatched. CDR1 SGHVS and CDR2 FNYEAQ come from the germline V gene.

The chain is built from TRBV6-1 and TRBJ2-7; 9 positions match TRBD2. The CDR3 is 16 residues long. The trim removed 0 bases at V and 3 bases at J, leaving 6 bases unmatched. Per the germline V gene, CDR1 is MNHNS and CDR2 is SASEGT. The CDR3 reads CASSEAKREANYEQYV. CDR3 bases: TGTGCCAGCAGTGAAGCCAAGCGGGAGGCCAACTACGAGCAGTACGTC.

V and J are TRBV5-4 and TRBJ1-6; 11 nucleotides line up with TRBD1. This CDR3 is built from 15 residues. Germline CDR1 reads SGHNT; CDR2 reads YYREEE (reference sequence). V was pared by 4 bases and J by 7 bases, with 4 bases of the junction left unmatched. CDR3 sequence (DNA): TGTGCCAGCAGCCCGGGGACAGGGGGGAATTCACCCCTCCACTTT. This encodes CASSPGTGGNSPLHF.

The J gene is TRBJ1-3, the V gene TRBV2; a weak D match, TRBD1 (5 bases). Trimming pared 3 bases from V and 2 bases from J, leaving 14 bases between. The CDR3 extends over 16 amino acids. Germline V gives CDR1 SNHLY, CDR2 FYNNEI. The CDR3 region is CASSDAGPRAGNTIYF. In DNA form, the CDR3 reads TGTGCCAGCAGTGATGCAGGGCCAAGGGCTGGAAACACCATATATTTT.

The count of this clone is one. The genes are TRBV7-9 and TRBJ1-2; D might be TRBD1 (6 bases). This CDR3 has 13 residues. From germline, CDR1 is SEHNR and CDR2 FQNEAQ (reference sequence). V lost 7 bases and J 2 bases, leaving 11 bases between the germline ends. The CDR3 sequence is CASTLTGNYGYTF. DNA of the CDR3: TGTGCCAGCACTTTAACAGGGAACTATGGCTACACCTTC.

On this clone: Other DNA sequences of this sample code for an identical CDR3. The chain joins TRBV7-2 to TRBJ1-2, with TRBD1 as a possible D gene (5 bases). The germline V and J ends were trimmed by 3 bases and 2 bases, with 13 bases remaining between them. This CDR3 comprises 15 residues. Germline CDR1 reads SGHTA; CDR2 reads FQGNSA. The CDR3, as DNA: TGTGCCAGCAGCTTGTCGGGACGGGGGAACTATGGCTACACCTTC. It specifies CASSLSGRGNYGYTF.

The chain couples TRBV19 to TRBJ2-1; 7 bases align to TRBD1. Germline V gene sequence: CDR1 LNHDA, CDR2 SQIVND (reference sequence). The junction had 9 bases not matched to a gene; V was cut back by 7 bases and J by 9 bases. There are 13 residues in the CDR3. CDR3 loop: CASNNRGPSEQFF. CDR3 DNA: TGTGCCAGTAATAACAGGGGACCTTCTGAGCAGTTCTTC. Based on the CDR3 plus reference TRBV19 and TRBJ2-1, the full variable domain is DGGITQSPKYLFRKEGQNVTLSCEQNLNHDAMYWYRQDPGQGLRLIYYSQIVNDFQKGDIAEGYSVSREKKESFPLTVTSAQKNPTAFYLCASNNRGPSEQFFGPGTRLTVL.

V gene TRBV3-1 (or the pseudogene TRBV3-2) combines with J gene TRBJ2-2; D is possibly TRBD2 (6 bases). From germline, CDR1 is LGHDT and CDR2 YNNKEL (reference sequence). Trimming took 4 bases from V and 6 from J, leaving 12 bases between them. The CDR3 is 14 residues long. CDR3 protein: CASSPTTGAGELFF. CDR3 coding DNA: TGTGCCAGCAGCCCGACCACGGGGGCCGGGGAGCTGTTTTTT.